This T cell receptor beta chain was obtained from a study of CD8+CD57+ T cells in acquired aplastic anemia. The overall study: Sorted CD4+ and CD8+ cells gave an average of roughly 3.5 ug of DNA. Healthy donors had, on average, approximately 11 million reads for their CD4+ cells. General study points: Patients versus controls showed no significant CD8+ Simpson's diversity difference. Patients shared approximately 30 CD8+ CDR3 sequences with controls.

Using genomic DNA as the template, TCR beta VDJ and CDR3 profiling was carried out. Each CDR3 protein is one row after TCRdb ran MiXCR on the reads. This sample has about 190,000 distinct CDR3 sequences, with around 59% found just once. In germline, CDR1 is MNHNY, CDR2 SVGAGI (reference sequence). CDR3 size: 15 residues. V was clipped by 5 bases and J by 7 bases; unmatched bases: 13. A note on this clonotype: What it recognizes is unknown.

The chain joins TRBV6-6 to TRBJ1-2, with 7 bases matching TRBD1. Sequencing was carried out using sorted CD4+, CD8+, or CD8+CD57+ T cells (not recorded which) from PBMCs. This clonotype was sampled from a human donor in good health, serving as a control. The CDR3, as DNA: TGTGCCAGCAGTCGTAGACACACAGGGGACACTGGCTACACCTTC. Its protein is CASSRRHTGDTGYTF.